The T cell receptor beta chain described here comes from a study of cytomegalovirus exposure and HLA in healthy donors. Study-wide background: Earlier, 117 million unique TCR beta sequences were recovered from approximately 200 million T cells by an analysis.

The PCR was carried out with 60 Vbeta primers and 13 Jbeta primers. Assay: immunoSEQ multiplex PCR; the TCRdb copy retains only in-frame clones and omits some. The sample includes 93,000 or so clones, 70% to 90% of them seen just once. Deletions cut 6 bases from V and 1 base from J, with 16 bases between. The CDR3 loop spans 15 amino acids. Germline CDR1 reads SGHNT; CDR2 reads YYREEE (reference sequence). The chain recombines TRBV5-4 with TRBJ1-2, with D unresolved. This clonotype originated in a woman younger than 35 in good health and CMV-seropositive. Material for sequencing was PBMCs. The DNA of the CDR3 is TGTGCCAGCACCGTTACAGCAGTCGTTAACTATGGCTACACCTTC. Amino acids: CASTVTAVVNYGYTF.